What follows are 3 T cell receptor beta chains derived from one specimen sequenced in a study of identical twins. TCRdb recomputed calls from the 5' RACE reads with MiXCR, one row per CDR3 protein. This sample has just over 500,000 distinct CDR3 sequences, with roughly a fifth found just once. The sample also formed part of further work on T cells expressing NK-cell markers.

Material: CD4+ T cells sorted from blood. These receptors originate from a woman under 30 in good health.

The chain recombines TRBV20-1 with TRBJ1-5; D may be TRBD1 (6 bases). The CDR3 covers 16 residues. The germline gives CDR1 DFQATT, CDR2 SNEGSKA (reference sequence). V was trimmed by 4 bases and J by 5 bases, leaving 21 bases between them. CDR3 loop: CSATRWAKKGDQPQHF. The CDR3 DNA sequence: TGCAGTGCTACACGATGGGCCAAAAAGGGGGATCAGCCCCAGCATTTT.

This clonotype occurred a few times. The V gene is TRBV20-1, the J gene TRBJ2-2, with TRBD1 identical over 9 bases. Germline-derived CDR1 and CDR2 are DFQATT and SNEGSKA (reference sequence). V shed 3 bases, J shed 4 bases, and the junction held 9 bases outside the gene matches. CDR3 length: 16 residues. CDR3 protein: CSARGPGQGSTGELFF. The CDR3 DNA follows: TGCAGTGCTAGGGGACCGGGACAGGGATCCACCGGGGAGCTGTTTTTT.

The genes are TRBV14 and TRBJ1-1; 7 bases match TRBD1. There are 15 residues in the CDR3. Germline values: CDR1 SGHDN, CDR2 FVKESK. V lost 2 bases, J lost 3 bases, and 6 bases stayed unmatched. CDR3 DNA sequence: TGTGCCAGCAGCCAAACTACAGGGGAGGACACTGAAGCTTTCTTT. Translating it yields CASSQTTGEDTEAFF.